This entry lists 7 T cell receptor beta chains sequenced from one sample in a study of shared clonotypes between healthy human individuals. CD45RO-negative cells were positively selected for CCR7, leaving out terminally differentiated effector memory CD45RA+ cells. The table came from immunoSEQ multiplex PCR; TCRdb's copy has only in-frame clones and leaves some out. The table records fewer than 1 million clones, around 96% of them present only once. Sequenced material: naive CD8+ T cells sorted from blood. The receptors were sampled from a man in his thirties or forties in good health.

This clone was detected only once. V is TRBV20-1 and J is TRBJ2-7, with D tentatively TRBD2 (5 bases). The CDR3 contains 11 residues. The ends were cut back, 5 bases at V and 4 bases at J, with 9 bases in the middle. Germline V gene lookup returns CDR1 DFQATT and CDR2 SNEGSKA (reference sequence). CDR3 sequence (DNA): TGCAGTGCTGCACTAGATTACGAGCAGTACTTC. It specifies CSAALDYEQYF.

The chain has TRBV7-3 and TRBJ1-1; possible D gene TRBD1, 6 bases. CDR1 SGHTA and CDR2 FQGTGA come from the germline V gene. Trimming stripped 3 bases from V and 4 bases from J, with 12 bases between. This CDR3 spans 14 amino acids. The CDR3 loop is CASSFRGGSTEAFF. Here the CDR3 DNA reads TGTGCCAGCAGCTTCAGGGGAGGAAGCACTGAAGCTTTCTTT.

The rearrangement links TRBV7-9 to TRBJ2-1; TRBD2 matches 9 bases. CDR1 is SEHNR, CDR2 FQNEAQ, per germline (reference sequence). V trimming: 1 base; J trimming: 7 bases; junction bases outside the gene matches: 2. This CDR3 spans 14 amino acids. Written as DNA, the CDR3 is TGTGCCAGCAGCTTAGTAGCGGGGGAAAATGAGCAGTTCTTC. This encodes CASSLVAGENEQFF. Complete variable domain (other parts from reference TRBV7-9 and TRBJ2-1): DTGVSQNPRHKITKRGQNVTFRCDPISEHNRLYWYRQTLGQGPEFLTYFQNEAQLEKSRLLSDRFSAERPKGSFSTLEIQRTEQGDSAMYLCASSLVAGENEQFFGPGTRLTVL.

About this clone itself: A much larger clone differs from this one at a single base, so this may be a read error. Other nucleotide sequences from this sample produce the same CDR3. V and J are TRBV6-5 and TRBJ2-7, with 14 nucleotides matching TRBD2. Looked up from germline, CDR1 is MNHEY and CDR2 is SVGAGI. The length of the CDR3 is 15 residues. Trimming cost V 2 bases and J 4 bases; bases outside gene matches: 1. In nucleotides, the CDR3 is TGTGCCAGCAGTTACGGGACTAGCGGGAGTTACGAGCAGTACTTC. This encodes CASSYGTSGSYEQYF.

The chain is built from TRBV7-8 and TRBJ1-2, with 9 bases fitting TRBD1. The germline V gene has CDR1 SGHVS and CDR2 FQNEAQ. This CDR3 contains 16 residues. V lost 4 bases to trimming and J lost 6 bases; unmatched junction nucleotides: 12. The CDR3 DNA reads TGTGCCAGCAGCTCTAAGCGGGGACAGGGTTACGATGGCTACACCTTC. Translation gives CASSSKRGQGYDGYTF.

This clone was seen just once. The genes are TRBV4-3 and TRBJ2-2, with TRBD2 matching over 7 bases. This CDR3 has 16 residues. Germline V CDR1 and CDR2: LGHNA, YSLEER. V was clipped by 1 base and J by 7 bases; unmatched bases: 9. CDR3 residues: CASSQGWRESFGELFF. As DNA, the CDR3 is TGCGCCAGCAGCCAAGGGTGGCGGGAGAGTTTCGGGGAGCTGTTTTTT.

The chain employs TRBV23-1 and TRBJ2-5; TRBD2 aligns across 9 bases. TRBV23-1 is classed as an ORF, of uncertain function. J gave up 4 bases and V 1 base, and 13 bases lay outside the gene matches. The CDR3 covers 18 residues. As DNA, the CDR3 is TGCGCCAGCAGTCAATGGGAAAGAAGGCGGGAGGGAACAGAGACCCAGTACTTC. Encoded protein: CASSQWERRREGTETQYF.